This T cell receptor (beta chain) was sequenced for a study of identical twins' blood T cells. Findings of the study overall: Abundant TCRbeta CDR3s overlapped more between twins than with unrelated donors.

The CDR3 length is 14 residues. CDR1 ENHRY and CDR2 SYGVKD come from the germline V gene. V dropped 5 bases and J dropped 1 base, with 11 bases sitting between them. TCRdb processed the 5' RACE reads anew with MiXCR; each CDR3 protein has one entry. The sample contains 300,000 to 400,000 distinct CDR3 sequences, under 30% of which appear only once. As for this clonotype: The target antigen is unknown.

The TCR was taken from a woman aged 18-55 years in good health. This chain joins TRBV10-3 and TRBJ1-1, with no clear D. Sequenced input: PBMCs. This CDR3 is CAISSSRTNTEAFF. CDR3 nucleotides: TGTGCCATCAGTTCCAGCCGAACGAACACTGAAGCTTTCTTT.